This TCR beta chain appears in the sequencing data of a study of blood T cell dynamics during melanoma immunotherapy. Overall study context: Metastatic melanoma patients received first-line pembrolizumab or nivolumab plus ipilimumab.

Sequencing used immunoSEQ multiplex PCR; TCRdb keeps in-frame clones, though not all of them. The repertoire consists of about 10,000 clones, with 70% to 90% occurring once and the leading ten covering about a fifth. Time point: pre-treatment baseline. Study results and caveats: The study could not tell melanoma-specific clones from general immune activation. Unlike progressors, later disease-control patients had W3 repertoires gaining clonality or diversity.

Remarks on this clone: Its target is unknown.

The sequence came from a human donor with melanoma. The specimen comprised blood, sampled from a patient treated with checkpoint blockade.

Here the CDR3 reads CASSQDITSGRSEQYF. DNA of the CDR3: TGCGCCAGCAGCCAAGATATCACTAGCGGGAGGAGCGAGCAGTACTTC. The chain carries TRBV4-1 and TRBJ2-7; TRBD2 matches 12 bases. Germline V gene sequence: CDR1 MGHRA, CDR2 YSYEKL. The CDR3 is 16 amino acids. With 0 bases clipped from V and 6 bases from J, the junction kept 6 bases outside the gene matches.